This is a list of T cell receptor beta chains from one sample in a study of type 1 regulatory T cells. From the reads, TCRdb called clonotypes with MiXCR, one entry per CDR3 protein. The sample yields 25,000 or so distinct CDR3 sequences, roughly two thirds seen once. No antigen has been identified for these receptors. Input material: cultured T cells, either the whole culture or a sorted T cell fraction (not recorded which). All receptors derive from a human donor in good health. Both conserved end residues are part of each CDR3.

CDR3aa	v_gene	j_gene
CASSALSNQPQHF	TRBV6-1	TRBJ1-5
CSAREPSSTTNEQFF	TRBV20-1	TRBJ2-1
CASSSQGALIVDTQYF	TRBV12-3/TRBV12-4	TRBJ2-3
CASTPHGPYEQYF	TRBV28	TRBJ2-7
CASSLLGGFYNEQFF	TRBV12-3/TRBV12-4	TRBJ2-1
CASSSPQLDIQYF	TRBV28	TRBJ2-4
CASSLREGSTGELFF	TRBV7-7	TRBJ2-2
CASSLVPEIYGYTF	TRBV5-1	TRBJ1-2
CASSQNSGPRVTQYF	TRBV4-3	TRBJ2-3
CASSQRTSSHNEQFF	TRBV3-1	TRBJ2-1
CSARDINRGVGEQYF	TRBV20-1	TRBJ2-7
CASSYPDFPLGVNTEAFF	TRBV6-2/TRBV6-3	TRBJ1-1
CASSELGTGKNIQYF	TRBV5-6	TRBJ2-4
CASSYLQGLAGGIGTQYF	TRBV6-6	TRBJ2-3
CASSSGTTGRGYQETQYF	TRBV7-7	TRBJ2-5
CASSLREERDTQYF	TRBV12-3/TRBV12-4	TRBJ2-3
CSAWGRGAMDGELFF	TRBV20-1	TRBJ2-2
CASSQVLRGSYNEQFF	TRBV4-1	TRBJ2-1
CASSLRPERSYNEQFF	TRBV5-1	TRBJ2-1
CAWSIPANYGYTF	TRBV30	TRBJ1-2
CASSGTVTYEQYF	TRBV12-3/TRBV12-4	TRBJ2-7
CASSIRPVMGYGYTF	TRBV19	TRBJ1-2
CATSSSGNTIYF	TRBV6-6	TRBJ1-3
CASSYGGSWTEETQYF	TRBV6-2/TRBV6-3	TRBJ2-5
CASRSISPGQFPHYGYTF	TRBV5-1	TRBJ1-2
CASSRLAGADTQYF	TRBV4-1	TRBJ2-3
CASSADSGGGKLFF	TRBV9	TRBJ1-4
CASKGDGYGYTF	TRBV6-1	TRBJ1-2